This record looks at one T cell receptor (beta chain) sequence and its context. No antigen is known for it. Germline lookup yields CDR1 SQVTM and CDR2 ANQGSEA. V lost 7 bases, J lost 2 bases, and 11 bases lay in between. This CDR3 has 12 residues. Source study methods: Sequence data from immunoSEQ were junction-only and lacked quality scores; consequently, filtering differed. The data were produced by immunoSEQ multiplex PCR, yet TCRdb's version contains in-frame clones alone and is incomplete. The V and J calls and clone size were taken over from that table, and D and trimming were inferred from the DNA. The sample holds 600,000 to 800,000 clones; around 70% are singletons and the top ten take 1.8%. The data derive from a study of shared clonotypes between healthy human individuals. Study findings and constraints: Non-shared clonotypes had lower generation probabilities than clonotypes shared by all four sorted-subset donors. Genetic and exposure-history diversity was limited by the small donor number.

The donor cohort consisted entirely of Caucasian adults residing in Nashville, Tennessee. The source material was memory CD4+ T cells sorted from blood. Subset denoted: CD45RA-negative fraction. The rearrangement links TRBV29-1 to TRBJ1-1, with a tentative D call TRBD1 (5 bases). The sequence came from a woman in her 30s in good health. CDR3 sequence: CSALTDNTEAFF. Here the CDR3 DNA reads TGCAGCGCTCTGACAGATAACACTGAAGCTTTCTTT.